Included here is one T cell receptor (beta chain) sequence, with context. Its antigen is not known. The data were produced by immunoSEQ multiplex PCR, yet TCRdb's version contains in-frame clones alone and is incomplete. The sample has about 78,000 clones, about 95% seen once; the top ten hold less than 2%. The data were taken from a study of cytomegalovirus exposure and HLA in healthy donors. Study-wide results and limits: There were a few CMV-associated chains whose specificity for CMV antigens was confirmed in vitro. It was found in a later analysis that first-cohort TCR clusters tended to co-occur in the 90 to 150 validation repertoires.

Sequenced input: PBMCs. The sequence derives from a man between 18 and 35 years old in good health and CMV-seropositive.

In DNA form, the CDR3 reads TGTGCCAGCAGTTACTCGGACGGGGGCTATGGCTACACCTTC. Protein product: CASSYSDGGYGYTF. V and J are TRBV6-5 and TRBJ1-2; TRBD1 is a possible D gene (5 bases). V lost 0 bases and J 4 bases, leaving 9 bases between the germline ends. CDR1 and CDR2 (germline): MNHEY, SVGAGI. This CDR3 has 14 residues.